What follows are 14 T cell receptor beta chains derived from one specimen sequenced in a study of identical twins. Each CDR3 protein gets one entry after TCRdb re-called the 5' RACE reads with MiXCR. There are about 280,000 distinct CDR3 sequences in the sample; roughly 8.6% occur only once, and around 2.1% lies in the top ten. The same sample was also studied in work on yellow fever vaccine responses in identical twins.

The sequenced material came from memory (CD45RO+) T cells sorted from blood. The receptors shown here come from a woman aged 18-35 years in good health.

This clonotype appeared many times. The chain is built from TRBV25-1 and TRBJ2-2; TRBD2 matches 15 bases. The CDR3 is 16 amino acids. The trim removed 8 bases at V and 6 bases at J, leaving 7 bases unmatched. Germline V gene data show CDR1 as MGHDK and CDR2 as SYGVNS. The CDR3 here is CASSERTSGGAGELFF. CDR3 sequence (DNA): TGTGCCAGCTCAGAGCGGACTAGCGGGGGGGCCGGGGAGCTGTTTTTT.

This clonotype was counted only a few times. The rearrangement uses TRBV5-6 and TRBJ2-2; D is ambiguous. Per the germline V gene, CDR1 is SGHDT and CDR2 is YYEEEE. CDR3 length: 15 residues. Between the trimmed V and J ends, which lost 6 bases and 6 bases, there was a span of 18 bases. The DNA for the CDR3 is TGTGCCAGCATCGAGGACGGTCACCCTTCCGGGGAGCTGTTTTTT. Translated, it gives CASIEDGHPSGELFF.

CDR3 in DNA: TGTGCCAGCAGCTTACTGTCGCACACTGAAGCTTTCTTT. Amino acids: CASSLLSHTEAFF. This chain uses TRBV11-2 with TRBJ1-1; D is unresolved. Germline V gene sequence: CDR1 SGHAT, CDR2 FQNNGV. The CDR3 sequence is 13 residues long. The V and J ends lost 2 bases and 3 bases respectively, with 7 bases between them.

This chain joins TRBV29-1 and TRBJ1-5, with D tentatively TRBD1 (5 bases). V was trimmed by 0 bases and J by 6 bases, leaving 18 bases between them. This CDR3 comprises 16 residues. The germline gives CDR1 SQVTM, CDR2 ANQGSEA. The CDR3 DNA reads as TGCAGCGTTGAAGATTTTTATGGGACCCCCACTCAGCCCCAGCATTTT. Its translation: CSVEDFYGTPTQPQHF.

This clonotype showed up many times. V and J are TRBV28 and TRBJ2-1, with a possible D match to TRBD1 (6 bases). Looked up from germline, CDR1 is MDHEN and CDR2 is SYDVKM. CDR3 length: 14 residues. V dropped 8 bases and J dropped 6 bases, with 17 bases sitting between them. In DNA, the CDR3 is TGTGCCAGCCAGATACAGGGTAGGGGCAATGAGCAGTTCTTC. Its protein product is CASQIQGRGNEQFF.

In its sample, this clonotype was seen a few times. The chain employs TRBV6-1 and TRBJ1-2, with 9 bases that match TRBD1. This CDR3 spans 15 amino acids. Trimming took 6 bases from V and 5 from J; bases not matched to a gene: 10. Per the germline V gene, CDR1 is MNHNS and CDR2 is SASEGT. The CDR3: CASRATGTGMYGYTF. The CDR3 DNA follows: TGTGCCAGCAGGGCAACGGGGACAGGGATGTATGGCTACACCTTC.

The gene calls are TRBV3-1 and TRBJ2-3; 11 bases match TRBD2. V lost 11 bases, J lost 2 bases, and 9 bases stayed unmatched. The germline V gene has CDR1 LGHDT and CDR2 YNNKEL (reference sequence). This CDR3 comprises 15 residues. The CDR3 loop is CACCKGLAVTDTQYF. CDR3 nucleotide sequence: TGTGCCTGCTGCAAGGGACTAGCGGTCACAGATACGCAGTATTTT.

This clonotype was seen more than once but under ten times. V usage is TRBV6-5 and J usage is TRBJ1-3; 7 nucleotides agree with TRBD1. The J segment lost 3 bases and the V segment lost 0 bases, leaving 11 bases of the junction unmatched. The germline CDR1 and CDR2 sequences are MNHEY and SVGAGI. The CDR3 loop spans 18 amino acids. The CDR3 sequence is CASSYSRQGSLYGNTIYF. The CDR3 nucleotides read TGTGCCAGCAGTTACTCGCGACAGGGAAGTTTGTATGGAAACACCATATATTTT.

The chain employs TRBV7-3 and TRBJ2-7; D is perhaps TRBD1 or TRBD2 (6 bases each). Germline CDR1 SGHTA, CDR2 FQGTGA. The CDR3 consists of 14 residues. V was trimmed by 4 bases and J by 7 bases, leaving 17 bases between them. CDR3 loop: CASSSGGLAKEQYF. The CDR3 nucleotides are TGTGCCAGCAGCTCTGGGGGGCTAGCGAAAGAGCAGTACTTC.

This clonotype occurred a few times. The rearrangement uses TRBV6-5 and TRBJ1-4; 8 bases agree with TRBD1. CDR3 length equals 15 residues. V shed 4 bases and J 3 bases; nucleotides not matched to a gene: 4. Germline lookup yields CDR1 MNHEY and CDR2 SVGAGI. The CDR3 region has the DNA TGTGCCAGCAGTTTCACAGGGGGAGCTAATGAAAAACTGTTTTTT. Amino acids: CASSFTGGANEKLFF.

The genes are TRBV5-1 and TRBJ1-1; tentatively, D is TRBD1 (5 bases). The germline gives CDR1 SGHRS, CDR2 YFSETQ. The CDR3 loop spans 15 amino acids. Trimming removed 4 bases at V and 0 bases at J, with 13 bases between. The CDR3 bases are TGCGCCAGCAGCGACCGGGACGGAATGAACACTGAAGCTTTCTTT. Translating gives CASSDRDGMNTEAFF.

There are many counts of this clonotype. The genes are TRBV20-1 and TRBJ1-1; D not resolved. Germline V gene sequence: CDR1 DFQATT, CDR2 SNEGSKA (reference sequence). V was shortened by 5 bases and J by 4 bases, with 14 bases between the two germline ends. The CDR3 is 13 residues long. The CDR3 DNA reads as TGCAGTGCTTCCGCTGGGGAGGCCACTGAAGCTTTCTTT. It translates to CSASAGEATEAFF.

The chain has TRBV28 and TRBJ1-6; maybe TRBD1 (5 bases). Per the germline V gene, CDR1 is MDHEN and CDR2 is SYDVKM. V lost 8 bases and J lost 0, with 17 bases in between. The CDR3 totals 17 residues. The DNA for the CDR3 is TGTGCCAGCCTACTATCGCGGGGGAGCTCCTATAATTCACCCCTCCACTTT. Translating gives CASLLSRGSSYNSPLHF.

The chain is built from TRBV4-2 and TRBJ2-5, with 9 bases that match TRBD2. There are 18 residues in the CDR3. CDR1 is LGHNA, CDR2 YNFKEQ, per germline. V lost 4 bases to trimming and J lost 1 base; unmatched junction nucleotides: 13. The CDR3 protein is CASSPTGLARAPQETQYF. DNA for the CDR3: TGTGCCAGCAGCCCTACCGGACTAGCGCGAGCCCCCCAAGAGACCCAGTACTTC.